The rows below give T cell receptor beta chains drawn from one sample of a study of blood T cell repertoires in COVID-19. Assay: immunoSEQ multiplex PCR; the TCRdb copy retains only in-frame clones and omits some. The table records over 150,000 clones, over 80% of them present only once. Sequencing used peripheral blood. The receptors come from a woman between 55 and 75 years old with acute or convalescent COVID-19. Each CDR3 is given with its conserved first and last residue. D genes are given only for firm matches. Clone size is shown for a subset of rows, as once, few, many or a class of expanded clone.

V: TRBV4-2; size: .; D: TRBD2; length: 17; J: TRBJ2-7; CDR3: CASSQELYGGVGYEQYF; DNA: TGTGCCAGCAGCCAAGAGCTATACGGGGGGGTAGGTTACGAGCAGTACTTC
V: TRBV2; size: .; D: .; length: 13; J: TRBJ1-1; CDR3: CASQYRENTEAFF; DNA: TGTGCCAGCCAGTACAGGGAAAACACTGAAGCTTTCTTT
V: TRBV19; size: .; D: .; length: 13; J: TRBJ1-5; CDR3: CASSRQENQPQHF; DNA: TGTGCCAGTAGTCGACAGGAGAATCAGCCCCAGCATTTT
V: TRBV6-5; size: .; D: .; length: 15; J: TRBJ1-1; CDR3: CASSYSTSGVAEAFF; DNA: TGTGCCAGCAGTTACTCGACCTCCGGGGTGGCTGAAGCTTTCTTT
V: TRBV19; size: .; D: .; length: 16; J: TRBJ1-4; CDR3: CASSIARVATNEKLFF; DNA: TGTGCCAGTAGTATAGCTCGAGTGGCAACTAATGAAAAACTGTTTTTT
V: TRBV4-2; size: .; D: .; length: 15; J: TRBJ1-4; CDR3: CASSQDGQPKRELFF; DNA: TGTGCCAGCAGCCAAGACGGACAGCCCAAGAGGGAACTGTTTTTT
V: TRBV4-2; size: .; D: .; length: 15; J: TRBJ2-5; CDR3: CASSQELLASETQYF; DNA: TGTGCCAGCAGCCAAGAATTGTTAGCCTCAGAGACCCAGTACTTC
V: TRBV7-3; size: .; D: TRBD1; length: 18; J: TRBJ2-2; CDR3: CASSFPGQGSIDTGELFF; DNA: TGTGCCAGCAGCTTTCCGGGACAGGGGTCAATCGACACCGGGGAGCTGTTTTTT
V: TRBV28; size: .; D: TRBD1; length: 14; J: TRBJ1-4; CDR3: CASSLDRVNEKLFF; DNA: TGTGCCAGCAGTTTAGACAGGGTTAATGAAAAACTGTTTTTT
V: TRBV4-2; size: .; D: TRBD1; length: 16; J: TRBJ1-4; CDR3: CASSQVPGQGSIGLFF; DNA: TGTGCCAGCAGCCAAGTCCCGGGACAGGGGTCGATTGGTCTGTTTTTT
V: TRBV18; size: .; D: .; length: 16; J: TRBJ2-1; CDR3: CASSPPVQSSYNEQFF; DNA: TGTGCCAGCTCACCACCGGTACAGAGCTCCTACAATGAGCAGTTCTTC
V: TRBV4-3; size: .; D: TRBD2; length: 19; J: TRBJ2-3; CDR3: CASSPSLGLAGGGTDTQYF; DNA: TGCGCCAGCAGCCCTTCCCTGGGGCTAGCGGGAGGAGGCACAGATACGCAGTATTTT
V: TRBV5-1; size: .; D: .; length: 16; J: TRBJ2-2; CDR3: CASSSARTINTGELFF; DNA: TGCGCCAGCAGCTCGGCGAGGACTATTAACACCGGGGAGCTGTTTTTT
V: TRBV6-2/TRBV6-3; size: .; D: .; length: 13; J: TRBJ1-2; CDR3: CASSSWTALGYTF; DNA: TGTGCCAGCAGTAGTTGGACAGCGTTAGGCTACACCTTC
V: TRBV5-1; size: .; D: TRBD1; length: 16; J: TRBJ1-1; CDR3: CASSLAPGGPYTEAFF; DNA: TGCGCCAGCAGCTTGGCCCCAGGGGGTCCGTACACTGAAGCTTTCTTT
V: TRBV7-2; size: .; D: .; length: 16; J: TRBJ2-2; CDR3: CASGEWGQLNTGELFF; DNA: TGTGCCAGCGGCGAGTGGGGCCAATTGAACACCGGGGAGCTGTTTTTT
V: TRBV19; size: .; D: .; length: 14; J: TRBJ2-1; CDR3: CASSQRAVYNEQFF; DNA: TGTGCCAGTAGTCAGCGAGCAGTATACAATGAGCAGTTCTTC
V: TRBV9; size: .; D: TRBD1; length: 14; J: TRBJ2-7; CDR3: CASSPGTGNYEQYF; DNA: TGTGCCAGCAGCCCAGGGACAGGGAACTACGAGCAGTACTTC
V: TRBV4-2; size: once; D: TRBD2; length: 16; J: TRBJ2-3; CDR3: CASSPRLAGATDTQYF; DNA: TGTGCCAGCAGCCCCAGACTAGCGGGGGCCACAGATACGCAGTATTTT
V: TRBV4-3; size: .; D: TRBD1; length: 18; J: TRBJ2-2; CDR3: CASSHGQGVPIWTGELFF; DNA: TGCGCCAGCAGCCACGGACAGGGAGTCCCCATTTGGACCGGGGAGCTGTTTTTT
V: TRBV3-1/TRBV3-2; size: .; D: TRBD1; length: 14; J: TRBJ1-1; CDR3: CASSYRGRRNKAFF; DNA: TGTGCCAGCAGTTACAGGGGCAGAAGAAACAAAGCTTTCTTT
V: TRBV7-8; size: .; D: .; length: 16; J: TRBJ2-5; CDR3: CASSLVLPYPQETQYF; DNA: TGTGCCAGCAGCTTAGTACTACCGTATCCCCAAGAGACCCAGTACTTC
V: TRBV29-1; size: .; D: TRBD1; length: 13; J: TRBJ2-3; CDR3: CSVEETQGLTQYF; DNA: TGCAGCGTTGAGGAAACACAGGGGTTAACGCAGTATTTT
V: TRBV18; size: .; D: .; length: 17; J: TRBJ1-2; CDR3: CASSPRRVLSPNYGYTF; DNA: TGTGCCAGCTCACCACGCAGGGTTCTGTCGCCTAACTATGGCTACACCTTC
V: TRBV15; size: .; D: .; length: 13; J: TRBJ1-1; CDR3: CATSSPGVSGAFF; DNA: TGTGCCACCAGCAGCCCCGGGGTGAGTGGAGCTTTCTTT
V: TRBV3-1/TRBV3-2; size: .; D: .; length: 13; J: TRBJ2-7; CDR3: CASSQYSSYEQYF; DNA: TGTGCCAGCAGCCAATACAGCTCCTACGAGCAGTACTTC
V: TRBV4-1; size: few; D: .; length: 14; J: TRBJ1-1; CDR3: CASSHGVMNTEAFF; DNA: TGCGCCAGCAGCCACGGAGTTATGAACACTGAAGCTTTCTTT
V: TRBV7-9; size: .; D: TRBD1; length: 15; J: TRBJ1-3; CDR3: CASSWDRGPGNTIYF; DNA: TGTGCCAGCAGCTGGGACAGGGGGCCAGGAAACACCATATATTTT
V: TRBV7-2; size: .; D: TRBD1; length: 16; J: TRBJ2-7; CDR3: CASSLPRDRGSYEQYF; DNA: TGTGCCAGCAGCTTACCCCGGGACAGGGGATCCTACGAGCAGTACTTC
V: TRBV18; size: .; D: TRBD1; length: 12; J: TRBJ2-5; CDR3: CASSTGEETQYF; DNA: TGTGCCAGCTCGACAGGGGAAGAGACCCAGTACTTC
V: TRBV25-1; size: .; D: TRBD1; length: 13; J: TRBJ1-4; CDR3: CATTGTGDLELFF; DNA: TGTGCCACCACCGGGACAGGGGATCTAGAACTGTTTTTT